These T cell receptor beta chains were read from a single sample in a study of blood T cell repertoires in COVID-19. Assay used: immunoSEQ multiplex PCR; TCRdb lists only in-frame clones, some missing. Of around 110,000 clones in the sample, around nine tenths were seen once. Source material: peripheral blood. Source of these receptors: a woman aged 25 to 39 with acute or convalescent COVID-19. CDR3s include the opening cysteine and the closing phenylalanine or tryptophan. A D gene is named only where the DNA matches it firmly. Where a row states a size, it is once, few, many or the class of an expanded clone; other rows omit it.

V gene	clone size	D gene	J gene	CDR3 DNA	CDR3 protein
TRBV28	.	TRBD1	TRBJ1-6	TGTGCCAGCGTCCCGACAGGGTCAAATTCACCCCTCCACTTT	CASVPTGSNSPLHF
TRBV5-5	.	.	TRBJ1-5	TGTGCCAGCAGCCCCCCGGGGGGAGGCCCTTATAGCAATCAGCCCCAGCATTTT	CASSPPGGGPYSNQPQHF
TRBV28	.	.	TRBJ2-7	TGTGCCAGCAGTCCTAAACAGGGCGACGAGCAGTACTTC	CASSPKQGDEQYF
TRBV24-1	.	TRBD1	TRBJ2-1	TGTGCCACCAGTGATTTACAGGGGGCTATGGATGAGCAGTTCTTC	CATSDLQGAMDEQFF
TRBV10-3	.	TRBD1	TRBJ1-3	TGTGCCATCACCCGAGGACAGGGGGCGATTGGAAACACCATATATTTT	CAITRGQGAIGNTIYF
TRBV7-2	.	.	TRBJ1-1	TGTGCCAGCAGCACAATACAGGTAGCGGGTACTGAAGCTTTCTTT	CASSTIQVAGTEAFF
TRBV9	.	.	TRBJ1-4	TGTGCCAGCAGCGTAGGTTCTCGGAGCGCCGTGGAAAAACTGTTTTTT	CASSVGSRSAVEKLFF
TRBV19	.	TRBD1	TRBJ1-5	TGTGCCAGTAGTATGGGACAGGGCAATCAGCCCCAGCATTTT	CASSMGQGNQPQHF
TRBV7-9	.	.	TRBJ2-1	TGTGCCAGCAGCTTACCAGGGTTCCATGAGCAGTTCTTC	CASSLPGFHEQFF
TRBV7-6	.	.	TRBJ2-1	TGTGCCAGCAGCTTAGACCCGACTACGGCCAATGAGCAGTTCTTC	CASSLDPTTANEQFF
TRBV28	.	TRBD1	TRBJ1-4	TGTGCCACCAAAAGGGGGGACAGCGCCATGTGGAAACTGTTTTTT	CATKRGDSAMWKLFF
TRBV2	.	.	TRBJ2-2	TGTGCCAGCAGTTATTCCCTCACCGGGGAGCTGTTTTTT	CASSYSLTGELFF
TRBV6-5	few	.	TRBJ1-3	TGTGCCAGCAGACGCGACAACTCTGGAAACACCATATATTTT	CASRRDNSGNTIYF
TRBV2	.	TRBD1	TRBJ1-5	TGTGCCAGCAGTGAAGGCAGGGGGCTTAGGAGCAATCAGCCCCAGCATTTT	CASSEGRGLRSNQPQHF
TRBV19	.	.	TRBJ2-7	TGTGCCACCACGGACTACTCCTACGAGCAGTACTTC	CATTDYSYEQYF